The 21 T cell receptor beta chains listed next were all sequenced from one sample in a study of cytomegalovirus exposure and HLA in healthy donors. A multiplex PCR was run with 60 Vbeta primers and 13 Jbeta primers. Method: immunoSEQ multiplex PCR; TCRdb's copy keeps in-frame clones and lacks some. The sample has about 150,000 clones; over 80% are singletons. The sequenced material came from PBMCs. The receptors were sampled from a boy aged 2 to 9 in good health and CMV-seronegative.

This clone showed up just a few times. The CDR3 DNA is TGTGCCAGCAGAGGGGGGGCTATACAAGAGACCCAGTACTTC. Amino acids: CASRGGAIQETQYF. The V call is TRBV6-5, the J call TRBJ2-5, with a weak D call TRBD2 (7 bases). Germline V CDR1 and CDR2: MNHEY, SVGAGI. V lost 6 bases, J lost 2 bases, and 13 bases lay in between. The CDR3 consists of 14 residues.

The genes are TRBV7-2 and TRBJ1-2; no definite D call. V lost 2 bases and J lost 8, with 18 bases in between. The CDR3 runs 15 residues. Germline V gene lookup returns CDR1 SGHTA and CDR2 FQGNSA. This chain's CDR3 is CASSLTSNQAGGYTF. For the CDR3, the DNA is TGTGCCAGCAGCTTAACCAGCAACCAAGCGGGGGGCTACACCTTC.

This clone was picked up one time. The chain combines TRBV27 with TRBJ1-2, with 9 nucleotides matching TRBD1. The CDR3 is 14 amino acids. Trimming removed 6 bases from V and 2 bases from J; junction bases left unmatched: 4. CDR1 is MNHEY, CDR2 SMNVEV, per germline (reference sequence). Here the CDR3 reads CASSPGTGNYGYTF. CDR3 DNA: TGTGCCAGCAGCCCCGGGACAGGGAACTATGGCTACACCTTC.

The chain links TRBV5-1 to TRBJ2-4, with 9 bases identical to TRBD1. This CDR3 is built from 15 residues. V was clipped by 4 bases and J by 4 bases; unmatched bases: 6. The germline CDR1 and CDR2 sequences are SGHRS and YFSETQ. This chain's CDR3 is CASSPGQGSKNIQYF. CDR3 nucleotides: TGCGCCAGCAGCCCTGGACAGGGGTCGAAAAACATTCAGTACTTC. Based on the CDR3 plus reference TRBV5-1 and TRBJ2-4, the full variable domain is KAGVTQTPRYLIKTRGQQVTLSCSPISGHRSVSWYQQTPGQGLQFLFEYFSETQRNKGNFPGRFSGRQFSNSRSEMNVSTLELGDSALYLCASSPGQGSKNIQYFGAGTRLSVL.

This chain joins TRBV5-4 and TRBJ1-1; D ambiguous. V lost 4 bases to trimming and J lost 0 bases, with 19 bases between them. Germline-derived CDR1 and CDR2 are SGHNT and YYREEE (reference sequence). The CDR3 is 17 residues long. The CDR3 sequence is CASSPTPAQALNTEAFF. The CDR3 DNA sequence: TGTGCCAGCAGCCCCACCCCAGCCCAGGCTCTGAACACTGAAGCTTTCTTT.

The genes are TRBV29-1 and TRBJ1-3; D is ambiguous. CDR1 SQVTM and CDR2 ANQGSEA come from the germline V gene. This CDR3 region has 13 residues. Trimming stripped 3 bases from V and 0 bases from J, with 6 bases between. Here the CDR3 reads CSVEGSSGNTIYF. The CDR3 bases are TGCAGCGTTGAGGGGAGCTCTGGAAACACCATATATTTT.

This sequence joins TRBV11-2 and TRBJ2-5; TRBD2 matches 8 bases. Germline V gene sequence: CDR1 SGHAT, CDR2 FQNNGV. V gave up 7 bases and J gave up 0 bases; unmatched junction bases: 19. The CDR3 totals 19 residues. This CDR3 reads CASTLPPPVGGGHQETQYF. Here the CDR3 DNA reads TGTGCCAGCACCCTGCCACCTCCTGTCGGGGGGGGTCACCAAGAGACCCAGTACTTC.

Concerning this clone itself: The same CDR3 can be traced to other DNA sequences in this sample. The chain links TRBV6-5 to TRBJ2-3, with 10 bases that match TRBD1. V gave up 4 bases and J gave up 3 bases; unmatched junction bases: 7. This CDR3 contains 16 residues. In germline, CDR1 is MNHEY, CDR2 SVGAGI. Here the CDR3 reads CASSSMPGQGTDTQYF. In DNA, the CDR3 is TGTGCCAGCAGTTCAATGCCGGGACAGGGGACAGATACGCAGTATTTT.

The chain uses TRBV9 and TRBJ2-7, with D perhaps matching TRBD2 (5 bases). The length of the CDR3 is 15 residues. V gave up 0 bases and J gave up 0 bases, with 10 bases separating them. Germline loops: CDR1 SGDLS, CDR2 YYNGEE. CDR3 coding DNA: TGTGCCAGCAGCGTAGAGGCGGGTCGCTCCTACGAGCAGTACTTC. It yields the protein CASSVEAGRSYEQYF. The entire variable domain, with the rest obtained from reference TRBV9 and TRBJ2-7, is as follows: DSGVTQTPKHLITATGQRVTLRCSPRSGDLSVYWYQQSLDQGLQFLIQYYNGEERAKGNILERFSAQQFPDLHSELNLSSLELGDSALYFCASSVEAGRSYEQYFGPGTRLTVT.

The chain has TRBV2 and TRBJ1-2; D perhaps matches TRBD1 (6 bases). Germline V gene data show CDR1 as SNHLY and CDR2 as FYNNEI. The V end was cut by 9 bases, the J end by 4 bases, with 12 bases between. CDR3 length equals 12 residues. This CDR3 is CASRQAGYGYTF. The CDR3 DNA is TGTGCCAGTCGACAGGCCGGCTATGGCTACACCTTC.

This chain uses TRBV4-1 with TRBJ2-3; 9 bases agree with TRBD1. Per the germline V gene, CDR1 is MGHRA and CDR2 is YSYEKL. The CDR3 is 14 amino acids. Trimming took 2 bases from V and 5 from J; bases not matched to a gene: 2. CDR3 DNA: TGCGCCAGCAGCCAAACAGGGGGCGTAGATACGCAGTATTTT. Residues: CASSQTGGVDTQYF.

The chain combines TRBV18 with TRBJ1-1, with 7 bases fitting TRBD1. The CDR3 spans 13 residues. Germline CDR1 and CDR2: KGHSH and LQKENI. V trimming: 3 bases; J trimming: 6 bases; junction bases outside the gene matches: 4. CDR3 sequence reads: CASSPKQGPEAFF. Here the CDR3 DNA reads TGTGCCAGCTCACCGAAACAGGGGCCTGAAGCTTTCTTT.

The V call is TRBV7-2, the J call TRBJ2-1; maybe TRBD2 (6 bases). This CDR3 contains 17 residues. Germline CDR1 and CDR2: SGHTA and FQGNSA. The germline V and J ends were trimmed by 3 bases and 4 bases, with 19 bases remaining between them. The CDR3 loop is CASSLILGRGAYNEQFF. Here the CDR3 DNA reads TGTGCCAGCAGCTTGATTTTAGGGCGGGGCGCTTACAATGAGCAGTTCTTC.

This clone occurred once. V gene TRBV5-1 combines with J gene TRBJ2-7, with D possibly being TRBD2 (6 bases). Trimming removed 0 bases from V and 0 bases from J, with 7 bases in between. CDR1 and CDR2 from the germline V gene are SGHRS and YFSETQ. This CDR3 is 14 amino acids long. CDR3 amino acids: CASSLEDYSYEQYF. The CDR3 nucleotides are TGCGCCAGCAGCTTGGAGGACTACTCCTACGAGCAGTACTTC.

V usage is TRBV14 and J usage is TRBJ1-1; D gene ambiguous. The CDR3 runs to 16 residues. Between the trimmed V and J ends, which lost 4 bases and 1 base, there was a span of 16 bases. Per germline, CDR1 SGHDN and CDR2 FVKESK. CDR3: CASSPPNLDKNTEAFF. In DNA form, the CDR3 reads TGTGCCAGCAGCCCCCCGAACCTAGATAAGAACACTGAAGCTTTCTTT.

In its sample, this clone was seen a few times. The rearrangement uses TRBV7-9 and TRBJ1-1, with a tentative D call TRBD1 (5 bases). V dropped 0 bases and J dropped 4 bases, with 15 bases sitting between them. This CDR3 contains 16 residues. Germline lookup yields CDR1 SEHNR and CDR2 FQNEAQ (reference sequence). CDR3 bases: TGTGCCAGCAGCTTAGCTCCCAGGGTCAGGAGCACTGAAGCTTTCTTT. Translating gives CASSLAPRVRSTEAFF.

This rearrangement joins TRBV7-9 to TRBJ2-7; TRBD1 matches 11 bases. J lost 3 bases, V lost 5 bases, and 9 bases had no gene match. CDR3 length equals 16 residues. Germline V gives CDR1 SEHNR, CDR2 FQNEAQ (reference sequence). CDR3 DNA sequence: TGTGCCAGCAGCCCTAGTGTGGGACAGGGGGTCTACGAGCAGTACTTC. As protein: CASSPSVGQGVYEQYF.

The genes are TRBV6-1 and TRBJ2-7; possibly TRBD2 for D (7 bases). The CDR3 length is 14 residues. CDR1 is MNHNS, CDR2 SASEGT, per germline. Trimming removed 3 bases at V and 4 bases at J, with 13 bases between. CDR3 DNA sequence: TGTGCCAGCAGTGACCGGGGGCGGGAGTACGAGCAGTACTTC. Translated, it gives CASSDRGREYEQYF.

This clone was detected only a few times. This chain links TRBV5-1 with TRBJ2-3; possibly TRBD1 for D (6 bases). The CDR3 totals 12 residues. V lost 0 bases to trimming and J lost 10 bases, with 9 bases between them. Germline CDR1 reads SGHRS; CDR2 reads YFSETQ. CDR3 nucleotides: TGCGCCAGCAGCTTGGACGAGGGGGCGCAGTATTTT. Its protein is CASSLDEGAQYF.

The chain uses TRBV28 and TRBJ1-1; D is perhaps TRBD1 (5 bases). Deletions cut 8 bases from V and 2 bases from J, with 9 bases between. This CDR3 contains 12 residues. Germline V gene sequence: CDR1 MDHEN, CDR2 SYDVKM. CDR3 residues: CASRRGNTEAFF. CDR3 DNA: TGTGCCAGCCGGAGGGGTAACACTGAAGCTTTCTTT.

The V gene is TRBV11-2, the J gene TRBJ1-3, with TRBD1 identical over 7 bases. The CDR3 is 12 residues long. Germline lookup yields CDR1 SGHAT and CDR2 FQNNGV. J lost 14 bases, V lost 5 bases, and 9 bases had no gene match. Here the CDR3 reads CASSQGVGQLYF. The CDR3 nucleotides are TGTGCCAGCAGCCAGGGGGTGGGACAGCTATATTTT.